The 29 T cell receptor beta chains listed next were all sequenced from one sample in a study of blood T cell repertoires in COVID-19. The data were produced by immunoSEQ multiplex PCR, yet TCRdb's version contains in-frame clones alone and is incomplete. The data show fewer than 400,000 clones, with 80% to 90% seen just once and roughly 10% held by the top ten. The sequencing sample was made of PBMCs or T cells enriched from blood (not recorded which). The receptors come from a woman aged 50 to 60 who had recovered from COVID-19.

The chain combines TRBV2 with TRBJ1-5, with D unresolved. The V end was cut by 3 bases, the J end by 8 bases, with 8 bases between. CDR3 size: 12 residues. Germline V gives CDR1 SNHLY, CDR2 FYNNEI. CDR3 coding DNA: TGTGCCAGCAGTGACTGGCAGAAGCCCCAGCATTTT. Translating gives CASSDWQKPQHF.

This chain links TRBV15 with TRBJ2-7; 7 bases match TRBD2. The germline V gene encodes CDR1 LNHNV and CDR2 YYDKDF (reference sequence). V trimming: 0 bases; J trimming: 3 bases; junction bases outside the gene matches: 11. This CDR3 comprises 17 residues. CDR3 amino acids: CATSRDGGSGVGYEQYF. CDR3 nucleotides: TGTGCCACCAGCAGAGATGGCGGAAGCGGGGTAGGCTACGAGCAGTACTTC.

The chain is built from TRBV7-2 and TRBJ1-1; 8 bases align to TRBD1. Germline V gene lookup returns CDR1 SGHTA and CDR2 FQGNSA. The CDR3 runs 13 residues. The V segment lost 2 bases and the J segment 5 bases; nucleotides outside the gene matches: 1. DNA for the CDR3: TGTGCCAGCAGCTTATGGGACAGGACTGAAGCTTTCTTT. It is translated as CASSLWDRTEAFF.

The gene calls are TRBV6-5 and TRBJ1-1, with unresolved D. V was clipped by 8 bases and J by 5 bases, with 12 bases between them. This CDR3 is 12 amino acids long. Germline V gene sequence: CDR1 MNHEY, CDR2 SVGAGI. The CDR3 sequence is CASYSGWTEAFF. The DNA for the CDR3 is TGTGCCAGCTACTCCGGGTGGACTGAAGCTTTCTTT.

This clone was counted between two and nine times. The chain is built from TRBV4-1 and TRBJ2-2; D might be TRBD2 (6 bases). Germline-derived CDR1 and CDR2 are MGHRA and YSYEKL. The length of the CDR3 is 17 residues. V lost 7 bases and J 0 bases, leaving 18 bases between the germline ends. CDR3 residues: CASTMTRRGANTGELFF. CDR3 nucleotides: TGCGCCAGCACCATGACTAGGCGTGGGGCGAACACCGGGGAGCTGTTTTTT.

The chain recombines TRBV7-6 with TRBJ2-6; tentative D call: TRBD1 (6 bases). The CDR3 is 19 residues long. Germline CDR1 reads SGHVS; CDR2 reads FNYEAQ. The V gene lost 1 base and the J gene lost 0 bases, with 16 bases spanning the gap. The CDR3 DNA is TGTGCCAGCAGCTTAGGTTCGGCAGGGGCCCACTCTGGGGCCAACGTCCTGACTTTC. The encoded protein is CASSLGSAGAHSGANVLTF.

The chain joins TRBV4-3 to TRBJ1-2; D uncertain. CDR1 and CDR2 (germline): LGHNA, YSLEER. Between the trimmed V and J ends, which lost 0 bases and 4 bases, there was a span of 9 bases. The CDR3 extends over 14 amino acids. In DNA form, the CDR3 reads TGCGCCAGCAGCCAAGATGAGGGTCCCTATGGCTACACCTTC. As protein: CASSQDEGPYGYTF.

The rearrangement links TRBV4-1 to TRBJ1-1; D is ambiguous. V lost 0 bases, J lost 8 bases, and 13 bases lay in between. Per the germline V gene, CDR1 is MGHRA and CDR2 is YSYEKL. The CDR3 is 14 amino acids. Written as DNA, the CDR3 is TGCGCCAGCAGCCAAGAGGTTAACAGTTCCGAAGCTTTCTTT. Residues: CASSQEVNSSEAFF.

The rearrangement links TRBV29-1 to TRBJ1-1; D remains ambiguous. Trimming took 5 bases from V and 1 from J, leaving 8 bases between them. Germline V gene data show CDR1 as SQVTM and CDR2 as ANQGSEA. The CDR3 totals 12 residues. The CDR3 loop reads CSVRQQNTEAFF. The CDR3 nucleotides are TGCAGCGTTCGCCAACAGAACACTGAAGCTTTCTTT.

This clone was seen just once. The gene calls are TRBV7-9 and TRBJ2-5; 9 bases map to TRBD2. The germline V gene has CDR1 SEHNR and CDR2 FQNEAQ (reference sequence). The V and J ends lost 4 bases and 3 bases, in that order; junction bases with no gene match: 9. The CDR3 contains 16 residues. The DNA for the CDR3 is TGTGCCAGCAGCTCGACCCTAGCGGGGATGGAAGAGACCCAGTACTTC. Amino acids: CASSSTLAGMEETQYF.

This clone appeared a single time. V and J are TRBV4-3 and TRBJ1-2; D is ambiguous. CDR1 LGHNA and CDR2 YSLEER come from the germline V gene. Trimming stripped 3 bases from V and 7 bases from J, with 12 bases between. The CDR3 has 13 amino acids. CDR3 region: CASSQGRGSGYTF. In nucleotides, the CDR3 is TGCGCCAGCAGCCAGGGTCGTGGGAGTGGCTACACCTTC.

V usage is TRBV28 and J usage is TRBJ1-5; D might be TRBD1 (6 bases). V lost 5 bases and J lost 7, with 15 bases in between. The germline V gene has CDR1 MDHEN and CDR2 SYDVKM. The CDR3 length is 14 residues. Here the CDR3 reads CASSPSQGRQPQHF. CDR3 DNA sequence: TGTGCCAGCAGTCCATCCCAGGGGCGGCAGCCCCAGCATTTT.

This clone was seen once. This chain joins TRBV19 and TRBJ1-2; no clear D gene. Trimming took 6 bases from V and 5 from J, leaving 16 bases between them. This CDR3 comprises 14 residues. CDR1 is LNHDA and CDR2 is SQIVND in the germline V gene (reference sequence). The CDR3 nucleotides read TGTGCCAGTAGCACAACCGGGATAAAGTATGGCTACACCTTC. Translation gives CASSTTGIKYGYTF.

The rearrangement joins TRBV7-9 to TRBJ1-6, with 7 bases that match TRBD1. The junction had 4 bases not matched to a gene; V was cut back by 2 bases and J by 3 bases. This CDR3 has 16 amino acids. CDR1 is SEHNR, CDR2 FQNEAQ, per germline (reference sequence). CDR3 residues: CASSLRGLSYNSPLHF. The CDR3 DNA is TGTGCCAGCAGCTTAAGGGGGCTTAGCTATAATTCACCCCTCCACTTT. The complete variable domain, with remaining parts taken from reference TRBV7-9 and TRBJ1-6, reads DTGVSQNPRHKITKRGQNVTFRCDPISEHNRLYWYRQTLGQGPEFLTYFQNEAQLEKSRLLSDRFSAERPKGSFSTLEIQRTEQGDSAMYLCASSLRGLSYNSPLHFGNGTRLTVT.

V usage is TRBV28 and J usage is TRBJ1-2; 9 bases are a match to TRBD1. The germline V gene encodes CDR1 MDHEN and CDR2 SYDVKM. CDR3 length equals 14 residues. The V segment lost 6 bases and the J segment 5 bases; nucleotides outside the gene matches: 7. CDR3 amino acids: CASSTTGGVYGYTF. The CDR3 DNA reads TGTGCCAGCAGCACAACAGGGGGCGTTTATGGCTACACCTTC.

The rearrangement links TRBV7-9 to TRBJ2-5; 8 bases map to TRBD1. Germline V CDR1 and CDR2: SEHNR, FQNEAQ (reference sequence). J gave up 5 bases and V 4 bases, and 6 bases lay outside the gene matches. This CDR3 has 14 residues. CDR3 sequence: CASSSKTGEETQYF. The CDR3 DNA is TGTGCCAGCAGCTCAAAGACAGGGGAGGAGACCCAGTACTTC.

J is TRBJ2-1 and V is TRBV5-1, with TRBD2 matching over 13 bases. J was trimmed by 8 bases and V by 4 bases; bases with no gene match: 6. CDR3 length: 15 amino acids. CDR1 and CDR2 (germline): SGHRS, YFSETQ. The CDR3 region is CASSGSGTSGDEQFF. The CDR3 DNA reads as TGCGCCAGCAGCGGATCCGGGACTAGCGGGGATGAGCAGTTCTTC.

This chain joins TRBV21-1 and TRBJ1-5; TRBD1 is the table's D call and was not checked against the DNA. TRBV21-1 is shown as a pseudogene. CDR3 length: 16 residues. CDR3 sequence: CASSTSQGVPYQPQHF. CDR3 DNA sequence: TGTGCCAGCAGTACGTCCCAGGGGGTACCTTATCAGCCCCAGCATTTT.

V usage is TRBV7-2 and J usage is TRBJ1-5; 7 nucleotides align to TRBD1. Germline V gene lookup returns CDR1 SGHTA and CDR2 FQGNSA. CDR3 length: 14 residues. After removal of 0 bases from V and 7 bases from J, the junction contained 3 bases not matched to a gene. The CDR3 DNA is TGTGCCAGCAGCTTAGCGGACAGGCGGCAGCCCCAGCATTTT. Its translation: CASSLADRRQPQHF.

The chain carries TRBV7-2 and TRBJ2-6; D gene unclear. Trimming shortened V by 5 bases and J by 0 bases, and 8 bases separated the two germline ends. The CDR3 extends over 15 amino acids. From germline, CDR1 is SGHTA and CDR2 FQGNSA. The CDR3 is CASSPLSSGANVLTF. As DNA, the CDR3 is TGTGCCAGCAGCCCCCTTAGCTCTGGGGCCAACGTCCTGACTTTC.

The chain recombines TRBV7-8 with TRBJ1-2; a possible D gene is TRBD1 (6 bases). The ends were cut back, 4 bases at V and 4 bases at J, with 19 bases in the middle. Germline V gene lookup returns CDR1 SGHVS and CDR2 FQNEAQ. The CDR3 consists of 16 residues. The DNA of the CDR3 is TGTGCCAGCAGCTCAAACCTAAAACAGGGAGCCTATGGCTACACCTTC. This encodes CASSSNLKQGAYGYTF.

This clone has a single count. The chain carries TRBV2 and TRBJ1-3, with TRBD1 as a possible D gene (5 bases). The CDR3 is 14 amino acids. The germline V gene encodes CDR1 SNHLY and CDR2 FYNNEI. Trimming removed 8 bases at V and 0 bases at J, with 11 bases between. CDR3 bases: TGTGCCAGCGTTGGGGCGACCTCTGGAAACACCATATATTTT. As protein: CASVGATSGNTIYF.

The J gene is TRBJ2-1, the V gene TRBV28; unclear D gene. From germline, CDR1 is MDHEN and CDR2 SYDVKM. The CDR3 has 13 residues. Trimming cost V 8 bases and J 6 bases, with 14 bases left between them. The DNA of the CDR3 is TGTGCCAGCCTGAGCGTCCCGAGCAATGAGCAGTTCTTC. Amino acid sequence: CASLSVPSNEQFF.

The CDR3 DNA reads as TGTGCCAGCTCACCAGGTCTGAAACAGGACTATGGCTACACCTTC. It codes for CASSPGLKQDYGYTF. V usage is TRBV18 and J usage is TRBJ1-2; D is possibly TRBD1 (5 bases). Trimming took 2 bases from V and 3 from J, leaving 13 bases between them. Germline V CDR1 and CDR2: KGHSH, LQKENI. The CDR3 sequence is 15 residues long.

The chain combines TRBV27 with TRBJ2-2; D may be TRBD2 (6 bases). V was cut by 3 bases and J by 8 bases, with 10 bases left in between. The CDR3 loop spans 13 amino acids. CDR1 MNHEY and CDR2 SMNVEV come from the germline V gene (reference sequence). CDR3 in amino acids: CASSFPGVGELFF. CDR3 sequence (DNA): TGTGCCAGCAGTTTTCCGGGGGTGGGGGAGCTGTTTTTT.

This clone was detected only once. J is TRBJ2-3 and V is TRBV30; TRBD2 matches 10 bases. In germline, CDR1 is GTSNPN, CDR2 SVGIG (reference sequence). This CDR3 comprises 13 residues. J was trimmed by 6 bases and V by 2 bases; bases with no gene match: 2. The CDR3, as DNA: TGTGCCTGGAGTAGCGGGGGGGCCGATACGCAGTATTTT. Translated, it gives CAWSSGGADTQYF.

The chain has TRBV7-6 and TRBJ1-2; D remains unclear. Trimming removed 2 bases at V and 6 bases at J, with 7 bases between. The CDR3 runs to 12 residues. Looked up from germline, CDR1 is SGHVS and CDR2 is FNYEAQ. This CDR3 reads CASSLWGDGYTF. Here the CDR3 DNA reads TGTGCCAGCAGCTTATGGGGAGATGGCTACACCTTC. Full variable domain (remainder filled in from reference TRBV7-6 and TRBJ1-2): GAGVSQSPRYKVTKRGQDVALRCDPISGHVSLYWYRQALGQGPEFLTYFNYEAQQDKSGLPNDRFSAERPEGSISTLTIQRTEQRDSAMYRCASSLWGDGYTFGSGTRLTVV.

The chain couples TRBV7-2 to TRBJ1-2; 8 bases are a match to TRBD1. Germline CDR1 and CDR2: SGHTA and FQGNSA. The CDR3 is 15 residues long. The J segment lost 4 bases and the V segment lost 1 base, leaving 5 bases of the junction unmatched. The CDR3 nucleotides read TGTGCCAGCAGCTTAGGTTTAGGACAGGGCTATGGCTACACCTTC. As protein: CASSLGLGQGYGYTF.

This chain joins TRBV7-6 and TRBJ2-3; TRBD1 might be the D (5 bases). The CDR3 has 14 residues. The V and J ends lost 0 bases and 5 bases respectively, with 9 bases between them. Germline CDR1 SGHVS, CDR2 FNYEAQ. The CDR3: CASSLAQGVDTQYF. The DNA of the CDR3 is TGTGCCAGCAGCTTAGCGCAGGGTGTAGATACGCAGTATTTT.